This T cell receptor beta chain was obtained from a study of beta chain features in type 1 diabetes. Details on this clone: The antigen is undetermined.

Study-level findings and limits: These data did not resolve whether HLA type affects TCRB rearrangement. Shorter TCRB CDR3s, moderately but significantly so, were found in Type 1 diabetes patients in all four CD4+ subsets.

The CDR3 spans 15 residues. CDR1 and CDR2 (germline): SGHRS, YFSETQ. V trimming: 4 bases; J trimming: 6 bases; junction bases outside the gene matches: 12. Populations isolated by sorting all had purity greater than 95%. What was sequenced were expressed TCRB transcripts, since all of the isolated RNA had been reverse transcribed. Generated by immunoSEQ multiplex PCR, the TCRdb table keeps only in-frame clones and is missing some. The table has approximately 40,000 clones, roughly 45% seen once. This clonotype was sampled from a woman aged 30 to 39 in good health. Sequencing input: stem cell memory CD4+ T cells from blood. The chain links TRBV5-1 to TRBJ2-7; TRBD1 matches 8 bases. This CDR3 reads CASSLQDRGFAEQYF. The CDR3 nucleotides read TGCGCCAGCAGCCTCCAAGACAGGGGTTTTGCCGAGCAGTACTTC.